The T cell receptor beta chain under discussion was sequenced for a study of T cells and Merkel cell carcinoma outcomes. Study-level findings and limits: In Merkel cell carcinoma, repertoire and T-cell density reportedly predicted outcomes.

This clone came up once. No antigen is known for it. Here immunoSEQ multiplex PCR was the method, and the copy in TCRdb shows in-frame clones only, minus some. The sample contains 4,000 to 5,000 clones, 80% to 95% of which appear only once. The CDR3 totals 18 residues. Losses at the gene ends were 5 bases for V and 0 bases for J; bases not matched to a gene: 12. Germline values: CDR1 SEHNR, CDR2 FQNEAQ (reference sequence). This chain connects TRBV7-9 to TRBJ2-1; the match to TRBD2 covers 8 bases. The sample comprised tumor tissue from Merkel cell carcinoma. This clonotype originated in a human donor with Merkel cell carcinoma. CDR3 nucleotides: TGTGCCAGCAGCGCCGGACTAGCCCTTACGAGCTCCTACAATGAGCAGTTCTTC. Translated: CASSAGLALTSSYNEQFF.